This T cell receptor (beta chain) was sequenced for a study of blood T cells in healthy people across ages. Regarding the study as a whole: Those diversity estimates obtained from one million T cells were thought to be underestimates.

CDR3 length: 13 residues. V shed 5 bases and J shed 4 bases, with 9 bases lying between them. Sample-barcoded 5' priming and a J-beta primer mix drove a second PCR of about 7 to 11 cycles. All cDNA molecules were each tagged by a template-switch adaptor with 12 random nucleotides. All samples gave at least 2.5 million CDR3-containing paired-end reads. TCRdb called the 5' RACE reads again in MiXCR, with one record for every CDR3 protein. The repertoire has under 1,000,000 distinct CDR3 sequences, roughly 40% of them found once; the top ten carry 10% to 15%. Many counts were recorded for this clonotype. Its antigen is unknown.

The sequence was obtained from a young man in good health. The V gene is TRBV12-3 or TRBV12-4, the J gene TRBJ2-1; a weak D match, TRBD2 (5 bases). Sequencing was done on a sample of blood. CDR3 amino acids: CASSAGPYNEQFF. CDR3 DNA: TGTGCCAGCAGTGCGGGTCCTTACAATGAGCAGTTCTTC.